The 16 T cell receptor beta chains listed next were all sequenced from one sample in a study of blood T cell repertoires in COVID-19. Sequenced by immunoSEQ multiplex PCR; TCRdb stores in-frame clones only, minus some. The sample carries roughly 160,000 clones, more than 75% recorded once. The sample consisted of peripheral blood. The receptors were sampled from a woman aged 45 to 65 with COVID-19, enrolled during active disease.

The chain joins TRBV7-2 to TRBJ2-1; D is possibly TRBD2 (5 bases). The V end lost 2 bases, the J end lost 5 bases, and 16 bases lay between the germline ends. Germline V gives CDR1 SGHTA, CDR2 FQGNSA. The CDR3 totals 16 residues. CDR3 sequence: CASSLRGGYGNNEQFF. The CDR3 coding sequence is TGTGCCAGCAGCTTACGGGGTGGGTACGGGAACAATGAGCAGTTCTTC.

The chain is built from TRBV7-6 and TRBJ2-7; 9 bases are shared with TRBD1. The J segment lost 3 bases and the V segment lost 0 bases, leaving 3 bases of the junction unmatched. There are 15 residues in the CDR3. Germline V gene lookup returns CDR1 SGHVS and CDR2 FNYEAQ. CDR3 sequence: CASSLAGTGHYEQYF. In nucleotides, the CDR3 is TGTGCCAGCAGCTTAGCCGGGACAGGGCACTACGAGCAGTACTTC.

The chain joins TRBV27 to TRBJ2-5; 11 nucleotides align to TRBD2. V lost 3 bases and J lost 2; bases outside the gene matches: 5. Looked up from germline, CDR1 is MNHEY and CDR2 is SMNVEV (reference sequence). The CDR3 is made up of 16 amino acids. The CDR3 here is CASSFVSGGVQETQYF. CDR3 nucleotides: TGTGCCAGCAGTTTTGTTAGCGGGGGGGTTCAAGAGACCCAGTACTTC.

This chain uses TRBV5-5 with TRBJ2-5; TRBD2 might be the D (6 bases). Germline CDR1 reads SGHKS; CDR2 reads YYEKEE (reference sequence). V was trimmed by 4 bases and J by 4 bases, leaving 11 bases between them. This CDR3 has 13 amino acids. The CDR3 coding sequence is TGTGCCAGCAGCGGAGGGGCGGGAGAGACCCAGTACTTC. Amino acid sequence: CASSGGAGETQYF.

This chain connects TRBV29-1 to TRBJ1-6, with 8 nucleotides matching TRBD1. Germline V gives CDR1 SQVTM, CDR2 ANQGSEA. The J segment lost 9 bases and the V segment lost 6 bases, leaving 13 bases of the junction unmatched. The CDR3 contains 15 residues. CDR3 region: CSVRPGGTGTSPLHF. DNA for the CDR3: TGCAGCGTCCGACCCGGAGGGACAGGCACTTCACCCCTCCACTTT.

The chain joins TRBV13 to TRBJ2-3, with TRBD2 matching 8 bases. Germline V lookup: CDR1 PRHDT, CDR2 FYEKMQ (reference sequence). This CDR3 has 15 amino acids. J was trimmed by 2 bases and V by 8 bases; bases with no gene match: 9. CDR3 coding DNA: TGTGCCAGCGTTTTTTCTAGCGGGCTCACAGATACGCAGTATTTT. This codes for CASVFSSGLTDTQYF.

The chain uses TRBV27 and TRBJ2-2, with D unresolved. CDR3 size: 15 residues. CDR1 and CDR2 from the germline V gene are MNHEY and SMNVEV (reference sequence). Trimming removed 4 bases at V and 7 bases at J, with 16 bases between. The CDR3 loop is CASSSVGLSSGELFF. The CDR3, as DNA: TGTGCCAGCAGTTCAGTAGGTCTTAGCAGCGGGGAGCTGTTTTTT.

The gene calls are TRBV9 and TRBJ1-3; tentatively, D is TRBD1 (6 bases). Per the germline V gene, CDR1 is SGDLS and CDR2 is YYNGEE. The V gene lost 3 bases and the J gene lost 0 bases, with 13 bases spanning the gap. This CDR3 contains 16 residues. The CDR3 coding sequence is TGTGCCAGCAGCGCGACTACAGGGATCTCTGGAAACACCATATATTTT. It codes for CASSATTGISGNTIYF.

The chain has TRBV7-2 and TRBJ2-2; D not certain. The V and J ends lost 5 bases and 1 base respectively, with 5 bases between them. Germline V gene sequence: CDR1 SGHTA, CDR2 FQGNSA. The CDR3 consists of 13 residues. CDR3 region: CASSPRNTGELFF. In nucleotides, the CDR3 is TGTGCCAGCAGCCCGCGGAACACCGGGGAGCTGTTTTTT.

The CDR3 nucleotides are TGTGCCAGCAGTCCCCAGGGTTCCTGGTTAACTTTCTTT. Its translation: CASSPQGSWLTFF. The chain recombines TRBV12-3 or TRBV12-4 with TRBJ1-1, with D tentatively TRBD1 (5 bases). Deletions cut 5 bases from V and 12 bases from J, with 19 bases between. This CDR3 is built from 13 residues.

The chain carries TRBV28 and TRBJ1-5, with TRBD1 matching 10 bases. The V and J ends lost 2 bases and 2 bases, in that order; junction bases with no gene match: 6. Germline V gene sequence: CDR1 MDHEN, CDR2 SYDVKM. The CDR3 loop spans 17 amino acids. The chain's CDR3 is CASSLISGTGGNQPQHF. In DNA, the CDR3 is TGTGCCAGCAGTTTAATATCCGGGACAGGGGGCAATCAGCCCCAGCATTTT.

The V call is TRBV5-4, the J call TRBJ1-1; 7 bases align to TRBD1. The V gene's germline CDR1 is SGHNT and CDR2 YYREEE (reference sequence). J gave up 5 bases and V 4 bases, and 8 bases lay outside the gene matches. The CDR3 contains 14 residues. The CDR3: CASSATGEWTEAFF. CDR3 DNA sequence: TGTGCCAGCAGCGCCACAGGGGAATGGACTGAAGCTTTCTTT.

The V call is TRBV3-1 (or the pseudogene TRBV3-2), the J call TRBJ1-2; D possibly corresponds to TRBD1 (5 bases). V lost 4 bases to trimming and J lost 6 bases, with 15 bases between them. Germline V gives CDR1 LGHDT, CDR2 YNNKEL (reference sequence). The CDR3 runs to 14 residues. Here the CDR3 DNA reads TGTGCCAGCAGCCCCCCGGCAGGGAAACATGGCTACACCTTC. As protein: CASSPPAGKHGYTF.

The rearrangement links TRBV5-1 to TRBJ2-1; 11 bases map to TRBD2. The trim removed 4 bases at V and 4 bases at J, leaving 7 bases unmatched. The CDR3 contains 16 residues. The germline CDR1 and CDR2 sequences are SGHRS and YFSETQ. In DNA, the CDR3 is TGCGCCAGCAGCACTAATAGCGGGGGGGCTTACAATGAGCAGTTCTTC. It yields the protein CASSTNSGGAYNEQFF.

This clone was recorded a few times. The CDR3: CAWSDEGWNEQFF. In DNA form, the CDR3 reads TGTGCCTGGAGTGATGAGGGTTGGAATGAGCAGTTCTTC. This chain connects TRBV30 to TRBJ2-1, with D perhaps matching TRBD2 (5 bases). V lost 1 base to trimming and J lost 7 bases, with 11 bases between them. Germline V gene sequence: CDR1 GTSNPN, CDR2 SVGIG (reference sequence). This CDR3 contains 13 residues. The full variable domain, rest sourced from reference TRBV30 and TRBJ2-1, is SQTIHQWPATLVQPVGSPLSLECTVEGTSNPNLYWYRQAAGRGLQLLFYSVGIGQISSEVPQNLSASRPQDRQFILSSKKLLLSDSGFYLCAWSDEGWNEQFFGPGTRLTVL.

The chain couples TRBV27 to TRBJ2-1; the match to TRBD1 covers 11 bases. The germline V gene has CDR1 MNHEY and CDR2 SMNVEV (reference sequence). This CDR3 has 15 residues. J lost 8 bases, V lost 8 bases, and 11 bases had no gene match. The CDR3 loop is CASASGTGGKDEQFF. The CDR3 DNA reads TGTGCCAGCGCTTCCGGGACAGGGGGGAAGGATGAGCAGTTCTTC.